Sequencing of this T cell receptor (beta chain) was carried out in a study of vaccination and CD4 T cells after COVID-19. Time point: late sampling 161 to 241 days after vaccination in three convalescent patients. This sample's treatment: roughly 10-day PBMC culture with coronavirus spike peptide pools or control peptides (ViraFEST assay). In regard to this clonotype: Its antigen is not known.

V gave up 3 bases and J gave up 10 bases; unmatched junction bases: 15. The germline gives CDR1 MDHEN, CDR2 SYDVKM. This CDR3 is built from 17 residues. Sequencing of DNA taken from cultured CD4+ T cells relied on the Oncomine TCR Beta short-read assay. TCRdb recomputed calls from the PCR reads with MiXCR, one row per CDR3 protein. In the table there are around 25,000 distinct CDR3 sequences, under 50% of which are singletons. The J gene is TRBJ1-5, the V gene TRBV28, with 10 bases identical to TRBD1. Sequencing used CD4+ T cells from blood, cultured in vitro, obtained about 7 months after SARS-CoV-2 vaccination. This TCR was recovered from a human donor who had recovered from COVID-19. CDR3 sequence reads: CASSLLVLGDRGPPQHF. The CDR3 nucleotides are TGTGCCAGCAGTTTGTTGGTTCTGGGGGACAGGGGCCCCCCCCAGCATTTT.